These T cell receptor beta chains were read from a single sample in a study of cytomegalovirus exposure and HLA in healthy donors. Profiled with immunoSEQ multiplex PCR; TCRdb holds only in-frame clones, not every one. The data hold over 150,000 clones, with about 74% observed a single time. The sample taken for sequencing was PBMCs. The receptors here all came from a woman aged 40 to 50 in good health and CMV-seronegative. CDR3s include the opening cysteine and the closing phenylalanine or tryptophan. Each record gives: V gene, clone size, J gene, CDR3 length, D gene, CDR3 DNA, CDR3 protein. A D gene is named only where the DNA matches it firmly. Some rows have no size entry. The others give once, few or many, or a class for an expanded clone.

v_gene: TRBV6-6; abundance: few; j_gene: TRBJ2-3; len: 15; d_gene: TRBD2; CDR3nt: TGTGCCAGCAGTTACCATAGCGGGGGCTCAGATACGCAGTATTTT; CDR3aa: CASSYHSGGSDTQYF
v_gene: TRBV5-6; abundance: NA; j_gene: TRBJ2-1; len: 13; d_gene: TRBD2; CDR3nt: TGTGCCAGCAGCTCGGGGGGTGGGAATGAGCAGTTCTTC; CDR3aa: CASSSGGGNEQFF
v_gene: TRBV19; abundance: NA; j_gene: TRBJ1-1; len: 15; d_gene: TRBD1; CDR3nt: TGTGCCAGTAACAGGGGAATCTGGATGAACACTGAAGCTTTCTTT; CDR3aa: CASNRGIWMNTEAFF
v_gene: TRBV11-2; abundance: NA; j_gene: TRBJ2-7; len: 14; d_gene: TRBD1; CDR3nt: TGTGCCAGCAGCGCAGGGACAGAATTCTACGAGCAGTACTTC; CDR3aa: CASSAGTEFYEQYF
v_gene: TRBV7-6; abundance: few; j_gene: TRBJ1-1; len: 13; d_gene: NA; CDR3nt: TGTGCCAGCAGCTTAGGCGTAGGCAGGGATGCTTTCTTT; CDR3aa: CASSLGVGRDAFF
v_gene: TRBV7-9; abundance: NA; j_gene: TRBJ2-7; len: 13; d_gene: NA; CDR3nt: TGTGCCAGCAGCTTGGGATCAGGGTACGAGCAGTACTTC; CDR3aa: CASSLGSGYEQYF
v_gene: TRBV11-3; abundance: NA; j_gene: TRBJ1-2; len: 13; d_gene: TRBD1; CDR3nt: TGTGCCAGCAGCTCCGACAGGGAATATGGCTACACCTTC; CDR3aa: CASSSDREYGYTF
v_gene: TRBV7-9; abundance: NA; j_gene: TRBJ1-1; len: 13; d_gene: NA; CDR3nt: TGTGCCAGCAGCCCTGCGAGTGGCACTGAAGCTTTCTTT; CDR3aa: CASSPASGTEAFF
v_gene: TRBV9; abundance: NA; j_gene: TRBJ1-1; len: 15; d_gene: TRBD1; CDR3nt: TGTGCCAGCAGCCAAAGGACAGGTCCAAACACTGAAGCTTTCTTT; CDR3aa: CASSQRTGPNTEAFF
v_gene: TRBV12-5; abundance: NA; j_gene: TRBJ1-1; len: 13; d_gene: NA; CDR3nt: TGTGCTAGTCCCAAGGACACGAACACTGAAGCTTTCTTT; CDR3aa: CASPKDTNTEAFF
v_gene: TRBV5-1; abundance: NA; j_gene: TRBJ1-3; len: 15; d_gene: TRBD1; CDR3nt: TGCGCCAGCAGCCAGGGACAGACTACCGGAAACACCATATATTTT; CDR3aa: CASSQGQTTGNTIYF
v_gene: TRBV19; abundance: NA; j_gene: TRBJ2-5; len: 13; d_gene: NA; CDR3nt: TGTGCCAGTAGTATAACAGGGAAGGAGACCCAGTACTTC; CDR3aa: CASSITGKETQYF
v_gene: TRBV5-1; abundance: NA; j_gene: TRBJ2-7; len: 12; d_gene: NA; CDR3nt: TGCGCCAGCAGTCGCGGGTTCTACGAGCAGTACTTC; CDR3aa: CASSRGFYEQYF
v_gene: TRBV28; abundance: NA; j_gene: TRBJ2-7; len: 14; d_gene: NA; CDR3nt: TGTGCCAGCAGTCCCGGCGGCCGAAACTACGAGCAGTACTTC; CDR3aa: CASSPGGRNYEQYF
v_gene: TRBV5-8; abundance: NA; j_gene: TRBJ1-4; len: 17; d_gene: NA; CDR3nt: TGTGCCAGCAGCCCCCTTACAGTGGCGGGCGGCAATGAAAAACTGTTTTTT; CDR3aa: CASSPLTVAGGNEKLFF
v_gene: TRBV5-4; abundance: NA; j_gene: TRBJ1-2; len: 12; d_gene: NA; CDR3nt: TGTGCCAGCAGCCCCCCCCCGGGGGGCTACACCTTC; CDR3aa: CASSPPPGGYTF
v_gene: TRBV7-9; abundance: NA; j_gene: TRBJ2-1; len: 14; d_gene: TRBD1; CDR3nt: TGTGCCAGCAGCCCAGCCGACAGGGTGTATGAGCAGTTCTTC; CDR3aa: CASSPADRVYEQFF